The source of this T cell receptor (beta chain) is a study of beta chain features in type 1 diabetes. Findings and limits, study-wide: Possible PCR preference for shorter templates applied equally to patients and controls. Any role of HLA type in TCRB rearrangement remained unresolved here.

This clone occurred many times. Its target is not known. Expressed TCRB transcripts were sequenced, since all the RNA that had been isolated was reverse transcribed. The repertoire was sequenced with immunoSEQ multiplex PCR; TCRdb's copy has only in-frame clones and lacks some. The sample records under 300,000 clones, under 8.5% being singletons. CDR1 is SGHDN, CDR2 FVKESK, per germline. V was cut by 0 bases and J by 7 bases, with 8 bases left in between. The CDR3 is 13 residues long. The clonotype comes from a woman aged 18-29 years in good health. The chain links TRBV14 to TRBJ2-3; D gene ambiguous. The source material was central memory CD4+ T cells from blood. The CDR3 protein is CASSQDVENTQYF. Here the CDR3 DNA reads TGTGCCAGCAGCCAAGATGTCGAGAATACGCAGTATTTT.